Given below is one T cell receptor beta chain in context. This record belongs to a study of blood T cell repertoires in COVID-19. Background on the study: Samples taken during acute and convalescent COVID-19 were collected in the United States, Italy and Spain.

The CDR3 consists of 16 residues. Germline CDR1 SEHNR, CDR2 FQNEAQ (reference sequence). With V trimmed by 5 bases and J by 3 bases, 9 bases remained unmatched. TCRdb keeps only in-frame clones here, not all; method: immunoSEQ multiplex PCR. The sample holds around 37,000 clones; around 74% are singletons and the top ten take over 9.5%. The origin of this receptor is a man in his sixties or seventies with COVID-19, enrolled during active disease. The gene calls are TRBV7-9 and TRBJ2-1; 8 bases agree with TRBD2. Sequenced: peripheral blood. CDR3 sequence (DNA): TGTGCCAGCAGCCGCCCCGGAGCGGGAGACTACAATGAGCAGTTCTTC. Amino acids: CASSRPGAGDYNEQFF.